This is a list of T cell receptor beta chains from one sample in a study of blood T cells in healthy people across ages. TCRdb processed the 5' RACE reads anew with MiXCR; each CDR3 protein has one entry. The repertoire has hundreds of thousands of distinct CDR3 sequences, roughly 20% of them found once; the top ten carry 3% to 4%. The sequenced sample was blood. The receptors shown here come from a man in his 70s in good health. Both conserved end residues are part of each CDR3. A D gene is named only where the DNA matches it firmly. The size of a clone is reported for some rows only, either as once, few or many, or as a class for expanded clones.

CDR3aa: CASSFSGRYEQFF
CDR3nt: TGTGCCAGCAGCTTTAGCGGGAGGTATGAGCAGTTCTTC
v_gene: TRBV28
abundance: few
j_gene: TRBJ2-1
len: 13
d_gene: TRBD2

CDR3aa: CSAREVWGDREETQYF
CDR3nt: TGCAGTGCTAGAGAGGTCTGGGGGGACAGAGAAGAGACCCAGTACTTC
v_gene: TRBV20-1
abundance: many
j_gene: TRBJ2-5
len: 16
d_gene: -

CDR3aa: CASSVSPAVNTGELFF
CDR3nt: TGTGCCAGCAGCGTTAGTCCAGCAGTGAACACCGGGGAGCTGTTTTTT
v_gene: TRBV9
abundance: -
j_gene: TRBJ2-2
len: 16
d_gene: -

CDR3aa: CATSDRRTGGVTDTQYF
CDR3nt: TGTGCCACCAGTGACCGCCGGACAGGGGGAGTGACAGATACGCAGTATTTT
v_gene: TRBV24-1
abundance: -
j_gene: TRBJ2-3
len: 17
d_gene: TRBD1

CDR3aa: CSARPLTGDLETQYF
CDR3nt: TGCAGTGCTAGACCCCTAACAGGGGATCTAGAGACCCAGTACTTC
v_gene: TRBV20-1
abundance: once
j_gene: TRBJ2-5
len: 15
d_gene: TRBD1

CDR3aa: CASSLDRGGTNEKLFF
CDR3nt: TGTGCCAGCAGCTTGGACAGGGGAGGAACTAATGAAAAACTGTTTTTT
v_gene: TRBV11-2
abundance: few
j_gene: TRBJ1-4
len: 16
d_gene: TRBD1

CDR3aa: CAILGGDTGELFF
CDR3nt: TGTGCCATCCTTGGGGGGGACACCGGGGAGCTGTTTTTT
v_gene: TRBV7-3
abundance: -
j_gene: TRBJ2-2
len: 13
d_gene: TRBD2

CDR3aa: CASSRGEKPFF
CDR3nt: TGTGCCAGCAGCAGAGGAGAAAAACCGTTTTTT
v_gene: TRBV21-1
abundance: once
j_gene: TRBJ1-4
len: 11
d_gene: -

CDR3aa: CSATLWDSQETQYF
CDR3nt: TGCAGTGCTACTCTATGGGACAGCCAAGAGACCCAGTACTTC
v_gene: TRBV20-1
abundance: few
j_gene: TRBJ2-5
len: 14
d_gene: TRBD1

CDR3aa: CASSYYRTGNQPQNF
CDR3nt: TGTGCCAGCAGTTACTACCGGACAGGCAATCAGCCCCAGAATTTT
v_gene: TRBV28
abundance: -
j_gene: TRBJ1-5
len: 15
d_gene: TRBD1

CDR3aa: CASRDRVETQYF
CDR3nt: TGTGCCAGCAGGGACAGGGTAGAGACCCAGTACTTC
v_gene: TRBV2
abundance: many
j_gene: TRBJ2-5
len: 12
d_gene: TRBD1

CDR3aa: CARGSTSTDTQYF
CDR3nt: TGTGCCAGAGGGTCAACTAGCACAGATACGCAGTATTTT
v_gene: TRBV2
abundance: few
j_gene: TRBJ2-3
len: 13
d_gene: -

CDR3aa: CASSLYRTEAFF
CDR3nt: TGTGCCAGCAGCTTATACAGGACTGAAGCTTTCTTT
v_gene: TRBV13
abundance: many
j_gene: TRBJ1-1
len: 12
d_gene: -

CDR3aa: CSAPGLAYSVEQFF
CDR3nt: TGCAGTGCGCCGGGACTAGCGTACTCGGTTGAGCAGTTCTTC
v_gene: TRBV20-1
abundance: few
j_gene: TRBJ2-1
len: 14
d_gene: TRBD2

CDR3aa: CASSFGAEGHNEQFF
CDR3nt: TGTGCCAGCAGTTTCGGCGCGGAGGGCCACAATGAGCAGTTCTTC
v_gene: TRBV12-3/TRBV12-4
abundance: -
j_gene: TRBJ2-1
len: 15
d_gene: -

CDR3aa: CSARRTSGDEQFF
CDR3nt: TGCAGTGCTAGGCGGACTAGCGGCGATGAGCAGTTCTTC
v_gene: TRBV20-1
abundance: -
j_gene: TRBJ2-1
len: 13
d_gene: TRBD2

CDR3aa: CSGGELNEKLFF
CDR3nt: TGCAGCGGAGGGGAGCTTAATGAAAAACTGTTTTTT
v_gene: TRBV29-1
abundance: -
j_gene: TRBJ1-4
len: 12
d_gene: -

CDR3aa: CAIGRVDYEQYF
CDR3nt: TGTGCCATCGGGAGGGTGGACTACGAGCAGTACTTC
v_gene: TRBV10-3
abundance: -
j_gene: TRBJ2-7
len: 12
d_gene: TRBD2

CDR3aa: CASSLSVAGEQFF
CDR3nt: TGTGCCAGCAGCCTATCCGTGGCGGGCGAGCAGTTCTTC
v_gene: TRBV28
abundance: -
j_gene: TRBJ2-1
len: 13
d_gene: -

CDR3aa: CASSFQGTFQETQYF
CDR3nt: TGTGCCAGCAGCTTCCAGGGGACGTTCCAAGAGACCCAGTACTTC
v_gene: TRBV7-9
abundance: few
j_gene: TRBJ2-5
len: 15
d_gene: -

CDR3aa: CSVDRGTGKGTDTQYF
CDR3nt: TGCAGCGTTGATAGGGGGACAGGGAAGGGCACAGATACGCAGTATTTT
v_gene: TRBV29-1
abundance: few
j_gene: TRBJ2-3
len: 16
d_gene: TRBD1

CDR3aa: CATSRESGSNHEQYF
CDR3nt: TGTGCCACCAGCAGGGAAAGCGGGTCCAATCACGAGCAGTACTTC
v_gene: TRBV15
abundance: -
j_gene: TRBJ2-7
len: 15
d_gene: -

CDR3aa: CASSSGTGSLRDQYF
CDR3nt: TGTGCCAGCAGCTCTGGGACAGGGTCCCTAAGGGACCAGTACTTC
v_gene: TRBV7-3
abundance: few
j_gene: TRBJ2-5
len: 15
d_gene: TRBD1

CDR3aa: CASSLARLAGPGNEQFF
CDR3nt: TGTGCCAGCAGCTTGGCGCGGCTAGCGGGACCAGGGAATGAGCAGTTCTTC
v_gene: TRBV5-8
abundance: -
j_gene: TRBJ2-1
len: 17
d_gene: TRBD2

CDR3aa: CASSQDNLEEKLFF
CDR3nt: TGTGCCAGCAGCCAAGATAACCTCGAGGAAAAACTGTTTTTT
v_gene: TRBV14
abundance: -
j_gene: TRBJ1-4
len: 14
d_gene: -

CDR3aa: CASSPRSGNQYF
CDR3nt: TGTGCCAGCAGCCCTCGGAGTGGGAATCAGTACTTC
v_gene: TRBV7-8
abundance: many
j_gene: TRBJ2-4
len: 12
d_gene: -

CDR3aa: CASSSSGDYGYTF
CDR3nt: TGCGCCAGCAGCTCGAGCGGAGACTATGGCTACACCTTC
v_gene: TRBV5-1
abundance: -
j_gene: TRBJ1-2
len: 13
d_gene: -

CDR3aa: CASSLVVQGGIHEQYF
CDR3nt: TGTGCCAGCAGTTTAGTAGTACAGGGGGGTATCCACGAGCAGTACTTC
v_gene: TRBV28
abundance: few
j_gene: TRBJ2-7
len: 16
d_gene: TRBD1

CDR3aa: CASRVTGAETQYF
CDR3nt: TGTGCCAGCAGAGTGACAGGGGCCGAGACCCAGTACTTC
v_gene: TRBV12-3/TRBV12-4
abundance: few
j_gene: TRBJ2-5
len: 13
d_gene: TRBD1

CDR3aa: CASSVGPLPTSGTYNEQFF
CDR3nt: TGTGCCAGCAGCGTAGGCCCCCTCCCGACTAGCGGGACTTACAATGAGCAGTTCTTC
v_gene: TRBV9
abundance: many
j_gene: TRBJ2-1
len: 19
d_gene: TRBD2

CDR3aa: CSARERLARETQYF
CDR3nt: TGCAGTGCTAGAGAAAGACTAGCAAGAGAGACCCAGTACTTC
v_gene: TRBV20-1
abundance: -
j_gene: TRBJ2-5
len: 14
d_gene: TRBD2

CDR3aa: CSARVGALETQYF
CDR3nt: TGCAGTGCTAGAGTGGGGGCCCTAGAGACCCAGTACTTC
v_gene: TRBV20-1
abundance: -
j_gene: TRBJ2-5
len: 13
d_gene: -

CDR3aa: CASSSTGTGPWEQFF
CDR3nt: TGTGCCAGCAGTTCTACCGGGACGGGCCCGTGGGAGCAGTTCTTC
v_gene: TRBV27
abundance: many
j_gene: TRBJ2-1
len: 15
d_gene: -

CDR3aa: CASSQGGHQPQHF
CDR3nt: TGTGCCAGCAGCCAGGGTGGACACCAGCCCCAGCATTTT
v_gene: TRBV25-1
abundance: few
j_gene: TRBJ1-5
len: 13
d_gene: -

CDR3aa: CASSLEATGGTRFRF
CDR3nt: TGTGCCAGCAGTTTAGAGGCAACAGGGGGGACGCGTTTTCGGTTC
v_gene: TRBV12-3/TRBV12-4
abundance: many
j_gene: TRBJ2-5
len: 15
d_gene: TRBD1